A selection of T cell receptor beta chains follows, all from one sample in a study of T cell changes during pregnancy in multiple sclerosis. The repertoire was sequenced with immunoSEQ multiplex PCR; TCRdb's copy has only in-frame clones and lacks some. The profile shows tens of thousands of clones, approximately 92% of them singletons. Sequenced here: CD8+ T cells from peripheral blood mononuclear cells, sampled in the third trimester of pregnancy. These receptors were obtained from a female donor with multiple sclerosis, enrolled in a pregnancy study. Each CDR3 is given with its conserved first and last residue. Each record gives: J gene, D gene, clone size, V gene, CDR3 protein, CDR3 DNA. The D gene is left open where the match is weak. Rows may omit the clone size; those that give it use once, few, many or a size class.

TRBJ2-1	TRBD1	.	TRBV5-8	CASSYGQGREQFF	TGTGCCAGCAGCTATGGACAGGGGCGGGAGCAGTTCTTC
TRBJ2-7	.	.	TRBV6-6	CASSLPGAYEQYF	TGTGCCAGCAGTTTGCCAGGGGCCTACGAGCAGTACTTC
TRBJ2-2	TRBD1	.	TRBV28	CASSPGGQGYHGELFF	TGTGCCAGCAGTCCTGGGGGACAGGGGTATCACGGGGAGCTGTTTTTT
TRBJ2-7	TRBD2	.	TRBV7-9	CASSLVTSGESYEQYF	TGTGCCAGCAGCTTAGTGACTAGCGGGGAGTCCTACGAGCAGTACTTC
TRBJ1-1	.	.	TRBV27	CATKSRGGTEAFF	TGTGCCACCAAAAGTCGGGGAGGCACTGAAGCTTTCTTT
TRBJ2-7	.	.	TRBV7-9	CASSNRDNHYEQYF	TGTGCCAGCAGCAACCGGGACAACCACTACGAGCAGTACTTC
TRBJ1-5	.	.	TRBV2	CASSARREWDGGNQPQHF	TGTGCCAGCAGTGCTAGGAGGGAATGGGATGGCGGCAATCAGCCCCAGCATTTT
TRBJ1-3	.	few	TRBV18	CASSPLPPYVQSGNTIYF	TGTGCCAGCTCACCACTTCCCCCTTACGTTCAGTCTGGAAACACCATATATTTT
TRBJ2-7	.	.	TRBV14	CASSQSSANPTYEQYF	TGTGCCAGCAGCCAGTCGTCCGCTAACCCCACCTACGAGCAGTACTTC
TRBJ2-1	TRBD2	.	TRBV4-1	CASSQPLAGVGEQFF	TGCGCCAGCAGCCAACCACTAGCGGGAGTTGGGGAGCAGTTCTTC
TRBJ2-7	.	once	TRBV5-4	CASSLIGSYEQYF	TGTGCCAGCAGCTTAATCGGCTCCTACGAGCAGTACTTC
TRBJ2-7	.	.	TRBV28	CASSYGVESHNINYEQYF	TGTGCCAGCAGCTACGGGGTAGAATCCCACAACATAAACTACGAGCAGTACTTC
TRBJ1-3	.	.	TRBV27	CASGGGGRNTIYF	TGTGCCAGCGGGGGAGGAGGTCGAAACACCATATATTTT
TRBJ2-1	.	.	TRBV7-9	CASRWGLLEQFF	TGTGCCAGCAGGTGGGGACTCCTTGAGCAGTTCTTC
TRBJ1-1	TRBD1	.	TRBV9	CASSVQGANTEAFF	TGTGCCAGCAGCGTTCAGGGGGCGAACACTGAAGCTTTCTTT
TRBJ2-7	.	.	TRBV4-1	CASSLLGSSYEQYF	TGCGCCAGCAGCCTCCTGGGGAGCTCCTACGAGCAGTACTTC
TRBJ1-1	.	.	TRBV29-1	CSVDGGMDPEAFF	TGCAGCGTTGATGGGGGCATGGATCCTGAAGCTTTCTTT
TRBJ2-7	TRBD2	.	TRBV7-6	CASSTSGVGPYEQYF	TGTGCCAGCAGCACCAGCGGGGTAGGGCCCTACGAGCAGTACTTC
TRBJ2-5	TRBD2	.	TRBV30	CAWSGTSGNQETQYF	TGTGCCTGGAGCGGGACTAGCGGGAATCAAGAGACCCAGTACTTC
TRBJ2-4	.	.	TRBV5-1	CASSGGSRDLPVAKNIQYF	TGCGCCAGCAGCGGGGGGTCGCGGGACCTCCCCGTAGCCAAAAACATTCAGTACTTC
TRBJ2-1	TRBD2	.	TRBV7-9	CASSPRGGLAGNEQFF	TGTGCCAGCAGCCCCCGGGGTGGACTAGCGGGGAATGAGCAGTTCTTC
TRBJ2-5	TRBD2	.	TRBV6-5	CASSYSLAGAQETQYF	TGTGCCAGCAGTTACTCGTTAGCGGGGGCCCAAGAGACCCAGTACTTC
TRBJ2-5	TRBD2	.	TRBV7-6	CASSGRTSGGRETQYF	TGTGCCAGCAGCGGCCGGACGAGCGGGGGCAGGGAGACCCAGTACTTC
TRBJ1-1	TRBD1	.	TRBV27	CASSRGQAGTEAFF	TGTGCCAGCAGCCGGGGACAGGCGGGCACTGAAGCTTTCTTT
TRBJ2-2	TRBD2	.	TRBV4-2	CASSQLTSGGAGELFF	TGTGCCAGCAGCCAATTAACTAGCGGGGGGGCCGGGGAGCTGTTTTTT
TRBJ2-1	.	.	TRBV12-5	CASEYGGSSYNEQFF	TGTGCTAGTGAGTATGGAGGGAGCTCCTACAATGAGCAGTTCTTC
TRBJ1-2	TRBD1	.	TRBV7-9	CAAIPGQGFAGYTF	TGTGCCGCCATCCCAGGACAGGGGTTTGCTGGCTACACCTTC